The 6 T cell receptor beta chains below come from one sample, sequenced in a study of CD8 T cells in ankylosing spondylitis. A single record per CDR3 protein comes from TCRdb applying MiXCR to the 5' RACE reads. The sample contains roughly 97,000 distinct CDR3 sequences, about 8.5% of which appear only once. The sample taken for sequencing was blood, either unsorted or a sorted T cell fraction (not recorded which). Every receptor here comes from a male donor with ankylosing spondylitis or in good health (not recorded which).

This clonotype was seen ten or more times. The chain couples TRBV25-1 to TRBJ1-1, with D perhaps TRBD1 (6 bases). CDR1 MGHDK and CDR2 SYGVNS come from the germline V gene. Deletions cut 0 bases from V and 0 bases from J, with 11 bases between. The CDR3 has 16 amino acids. Here the CDR3 DNA reads TGTGCCAGCAGTGAATATGCACAGGGTTTGAACACTGAAGCTTTCTTT. As protein: CASSEYAQGLNTEAFF.

This clonotype was observed many times. The rearrangement links TRBV12-3 or TRBV12-4 to TRBJ1-5; D is unclear. Deletions cut 0 bases from V and 3 bases from J, with 3 bases between. The CDR3 runs to 13 residues. The CDR3, as DNA: TGTGCCAGCAGTTTAGCGGCCAATCAGCCCCAGCATTTT. Translating gives CASSLAANQPQHF.

This clonotype occurred many times. The chain recombines TRBV27 with TRBJ1-2; D remains ambiguous. The CDR3 is made up of 13 amino acids. Germline lookup yields CDR1 MNHEY and CDR2 SMNVEV (reference sequence). The germline V and J ends were trimmed by 3 bases and 2 bases, with 7 bases remaining between them. The CDR3 region has the DNA TGTGCCAGCAGTTTCGGCCAGAACTATGGCTACACCTTC. Translated: CASSFGQNYGYTF.

This clonotype was observed many times. The chain combines TRBV5-5 with TRBJ2-1; TRBD1 or TRBD2 may be the D gene (5 bases each). The CDR3 is made up of 16 amino acids. The germline V and J ends were trimmed by 2 bases and 0 bases, with 12 bases remaining between them. Germline V gene lookup returns CDR1 SGHKS and CDR2 YYEKEE (reference sequence). The CDR3 loop reads CASSFRWGTSYNEQFF. As DNA, the CDR3 is TGTGCCAGCAGCTTTAGGTGGGGGACCTCCTACAATGAGCAGTTCTTC.

This clonotype was seen ten or more times. The chain employs TRBV20-1 and TRBJ2-6; D perhaps matches TRBD1 (6 bases). This CDR3 is built from 16 residues. V was shortened by 0 bases and J by 0 bases, with 9 bases between the two germline ends. Germline values: CDR1 DFQATT, CDR2 SNEGSKA (reference sequence). The DNA of the CDR3 is TGCAGTGCTAGAGAAACAGGGAACTCTGGGGCCAACGTCCTGACTTTC. Encoded protein: CSARETGNSGANVLTF.

In regard to this clonotype: A much more abundant neighbour one base away suggests this may be a read error. The conserved closing phenylalanine or tryptophan is absent in this CDR3, likely reflecting a read error. The chain recombines TRBV5-6 with TRBJ2-4; 8 bases map to TRBD1. The germline V gene encodes CDR1 SGHDT and CDR2 YYEEEE. With V trimmed by 0 bases and J by 2 bases, 7 bases remained unmatched. The CDR3 has 17 amino acids. CDR3 loop: CASSLVGQGAPKNIQYI. In DNA form, the CDR3 reads TGTGCCAGCAGCTTGGTCGGCCAGGGGGCTCCCAAAAACATTCAGTACATC.